This T cell receptor (beta chain) was documented in a study of blood T cell repertoires in COVID-19. Study-level information: The United States, Italy and Spain supplied acute and convalescent COVID-19 samples.

In the original workflow: Reference gene primer amplification gave nucleated cell count estimates. The data were produced by immunoSEQ multiplex PCR, yet TCRdb's version contains in-frame clones alone and is incomplete. That table is the source of V, J and clone size, and D and trimming were worked out from the DNA. The profile shows under 85,000 clones, about 80% of them singletons. CDR1 is SGDLS and CDR2 is YYNGEE in the germline V gene. Trimming took 2 bases from V and 3 from J, leaving 11 bases between them. This CDR3 comprises 14 residues. Seattle cases were enrolled at active infection and followed longitudinally.

The sample consisted of peripheral blood. The sequence was obtained from a young man with COVID-19, enrolled during active disease. The chain uses TRBV9 and TRBJ2-5; D is undetermined. The CDR3 region is CASSVGSREETQYF. Here the CDR3 DNA reads TGTGCCAGCAGCGTTGGTAGCAGAGAAGAGACCCAGTACTTC.